One and the same sample provided the 17 T cell receptor beta chains below, sequenced in a study of CD8+ T cells in alopecia areata. The treatment was: oral pan-JAK inhibitor, 5-10 mg twice daily. Extracted RNA was reverse transcribed into cDNA, the sequencing template. Assay used: immunoSEQ multiplex PCR; TCRdb lists only in-frame clones, some missing. The sample yields roughly 190,000 clones, more than 55% seen once. Material: CD4+ T cells sorted from blood, obtained at roughly week 49, from a patient treated with tofacitinib. These receptors originate from a human donor with alopecia areata.

The chain links TRBV6-1 to TRBJ2-1; no clear D. The germline V gene has CDR1 MNHNS and CDR2 SASEGT. The CDR3 totals 15 residues. Trimming pared 0 bases from V and 0 bases from J, leaving 6 bases between. The CDR3 sequence is CASSEAGASYNEQFF. The CDR3 DNA is TGTGCCAGCAGTGAAGCCGGAGCCTCCTACAATGAGCAGTTCTTC.

This clone was observed a handful of times. This sequence joins TRBV29-1 and TRBJ2-3; D is uncertain. This CDR3 has 12 residues. V lost 5 bases and J lost 13, with 19 bases in between. Germline V gives CDR1 SQVTM, CDR2 ANQGSEA. CDR3 sequence: CSVYGAGPKEYF. The CDR3 DNA sequence: TGCAGCGTTTATGGCGCCGGACCGAAGGAGTATTTT.

V and J are TRBV27 and TRBJ1-4; possible D gene TRBD1, 5 bases. The V and J ends lost 5 bases and 10 bases respectively, with 23 bases between them. The CDR3 has 16 residues. Germline assignment: CDR1 MNHEY and CDR2 SMNVEV (reference sequence). The CDR3 DNA reads TGTGCCAGCAGTCACCCCCAGGGTCTTCTCTATGGAAAACTGTTTTTT. This sequence encodes CASSHPQGLLYGKLFF.

The V and J genes are TRBV7-7 and TRBJ2-2; D is ambiguous. The ends were cut back, 2 bases at V and 2 bases at J, with 12 bases in the middle. This CDR3 is 16 amino acids long. Germline CDR1 and CDR2: SSHAT and FNYEAQ (reference sequence). Here the CDR3 reads CASSLTPDTNTGELFF. CDR3 DNA: TGTGCCAGCAGCTTAACTCCTGACACTAACACCGGGGAGCTGTTTTTT.

The rearrangement links TRBV7-8 to TRBJ2-7, with D possibly matching TRBD2 (5 bases). Per the germline V gene, CDR1 is SGHVS and CDR2 is FQNEAQ. Trimming left V 2 bases short and J 3 bases short, with 5 bases between. The CDR3 extends over 12 amino acids. The CDR3 is CASSLSGYEQYF. The DNA of the CDR3 is TGTGCCAGCAGCTTAAGCGGCTACGAGCAGTACTTC.

V gene TRBV27 combines with J gene TRBJ1-4; D might be TRBD1 (6 bases). V dropped 8 bases and J dropped 0 bases, with 10 bases sitting between them. The germline V gene has CDR1 MNHEY and CDR2 SMNVEV (reference sequence). The CDR3 contains 14 residues. The CDR3 region has the DNA TGTGCCAGCTCAGGGGTAGCAACTAATGAAAAACTGTTTTTT. It encodes CASSGVATNEKLFF. The full variable domain, in which reference TRBV27 and TRBJ1-4 provide the parts outside the CDR3, is EAQVTQNPRYLITVTGKKLTVTCSQNMNHEYMSWYRQDPGLGLRQIYYSMNVEVTDKGDVPEGYKVSRKEKRNFPLILESPSPNQTSLYFCASSGVATNEKLFFGSGTQLSVL.

V usage is TRBV6-6 and J usage is TRBJ1-4; 9 bases agree with TRBD1. From germline, CDR1 is MNHNY and CDR2 SVGAGI (reference sequence). The CDR3 consists of 15 residues. With V trimmed by 2 bases and J by 4 bases, 2 bases remained unmatched. CDR3 protein: CASSYPGQGNEKLFF. In DNA form, the CDR3 reads TGTGCCAGCAGTTACCCGGGACAGGGTAATGAAAAACTGTTTTTT.

The chain links TRBV18 to TRBJ2-5; D might be TRBD2 (5 bases). The CDR3 runs 12 residues. Germline V gene lookup returns CDR1 KGHSH and CDR2 LQKENI. The V gene lost 3 bases and the J gene lost 7 bases, with 9 bases spanning the gap. The DNA of the CDR3 is TGTGCCAGCTCACCTGACCGGGGGACCCAGTACTTC. It encodes CASSPDRGTQYF.

CDR3 residues: CSVESNSKETQYF. CDR3 nucleotides: TGCAGCGTTGAATCGAACTCGAAAGAGACCCAGTACTTC. The genes are TRBV29-1 and TRBJ2-5, with D hard to call. Trimming stripped 2 bases from V and 3 bases from J, with 10 bases between. Germline assignment: CDR1 SQVTM and CDR2 ANQGSEA. This CDR3 is built from 13 residues. Full variable domain (remainder filled in from reference TRBV29-1 and TRBJ2-5): SAVISQKPSRDICQRGTSLTIQCQVDSQVTMMFWYRQQPGQSLTLIATANQGSEATYESGFVIDKFPISRPNLTFSTLTVSNMSPEDSSIYLCSVESNSKETQYFGPGTRLLVL.

This clone occurred a few times. The gene calls are TRBV29-1 and TRBJ2-7; a possible D gene is TRBD1 (6 bases). Looked up from germline, CDR1 is SQVTM and CDR2 is ANQGSEA. With 0 bases removed from V and 7 bases from J, the gap between germline ends came to 13 bases. CDR3 size: 13 residues. The DNA of the CDR3 is TGCAGCGTTGAAGAGAACATGCAGGGGGAGCAGTACTTC. Its protein product is CSVEENMQGEQYF.

The V call is TRBV10-2, the J call TRBJ1-6, with 7 bases lining up with TRBD1. The CDR3 consists of 15 residues. Germline V lookup: CDR1 WSHSY, CDR2 SAAADI. Trimming removed 2 bases from V and 11 bases from J; junction bases left unmatched: 9. DNA for the CDR3: TGCGCCAGCAGTGAGACTCAGGGGGGGAATCCACCCCTCCACTTT. Translating it yields CASSETQGGNPPLHF.

The V call is TRBV29-1, the J call TRBJ2-1; 11 nucleotides agree with TRBD2. V was clipped by 5 bases and J by 6 bases; unmatched bases: 9. The CDR3 is made up of 15 amino acids. The germline V gene encodes CDR1 SQVTM and CDR2 ANQGSEA. The CDR3 bases are TGCAGCGTTTCCCATGCTAGCGGGGGGCGCAATGAGCAGTTCTTC. It encodes CSVSHASGGRNEQFF.

The chain has TRBV10-3 and TRBJ2-2; no definite D call. CDR1 ENHRY and CDR2 SYGVKD come from the germline V gene. The ends were cut back, 6 bases at V and 5 bases at J, with 7 bases in the middle. The CDR3 loop spans 12 amino acids. DNA for the CDR3: TGTGCCATCAGCATCGGGACCGGGGAGCTGTTTTTT. It is translated as CAISIGTGELFF.

The J gene is TRBJ1-4, the V gene TRBV4-3; no firm D call. V was pared by 4 bases and J by 0 bases, with 3 bases between. The CDR3 spans 13 residues. From germline, CDR1 is LGHNA and CDR2 YSLEER. The CDR3 DNA reads as TGCGCCAGCAGCCGTGCAACTAATGAAAAACTGTTTTTT. Amino acid sequence: CASSRATNEKLFF.

This clone was recorded a few times. The V and J genes are TRBV30 and TRBJ2-1; a weak D match, TRBD1 (5 bases). CDR3 length equals 13 residues. The germline V and J ends were trimmed by 3 bases and 12 bases, with 18 bases remaining between them. CDR1 is GTSNPN and CDR2 is SVGIG in the germline V gene (reference sequence). The CDR3 region has the DNA TGTGCCTGGAGCTCTGGGGCGAAAGCCGGGCAGTTCTTC. Its translation: CAWSSGAKAGQFF.

This clone was detected many times. The CDR3 bases are TGCAGCGGACTGCGCGGAAACACCATATATTTT. Protein sequence: CSGLRGNTIYF. The chain is built from TRBV29-1 and TRBJ1-3; D is unresolved. The CDR3 has 11 residues. CDR1 and CDR2 from the germline V gene are SQVTM and ANQGSEA. Deletions cut 7 bases from V and 4 bases from J, with 8 bases between.

The chain couples TRBV4-1 to TRBJ1-5; D is ambiguous. Germline V gene sequence: CDR1 MGHRA, CDR2 YSYEKL. This CDR3 has 13 amino acids. V was pared by 1 base and J by 4 bases, with 5 bases between. The CDR3 DNA is TGCGCCAGCAGCCAAGTAGAGAATCAGCCCCAGCATTTT. Translating gives CASSQVENQPQHF.